Each of the 2 T cell receptor beta chains below was sequenced from the same sample in a study of control samples from healthy donors and cancer patients. Measured with immunoSEQ multiplex PCR; TCRdb has only the in-frame clones, and not every one. The repertoire consists of 150,000 to 200,000 clones, with roughly 91% occurring once and the leading ten covering about 1.4%. The sequencing sample was made of blood. These receptors were taken from a woman in her thirties in good health.

This clone appeared a single time. The CDR3 is CASSSGTGRNQPQHF. The CDR3 bases are TGTGCCAGCAGCTCCGGGACAGGGCGCAATCAGCCCCAGCATTTT. The chain employs TRBV7-6 and TRBJ1-5; 9 positions agree with TRBD1. V was clipped by 4 bases and J by 2 bases; unmatched bases: 3. Germline CDR1 reads SGHVS; CDR2 reads FNYEAQ. The CDR3 runs 15 residues.

This chain links TRBV5-4 with TRBJ2-2; 11 bases fit TRBD1. With 4 bases clipped from V and 6 bases from J, the junction kept 8 bases outside the gene matches. The germline V gene has CDR1 SGHNT and CDR2 YYREEE (reference sequence). This CDR3 is built from 16 residues. CDR3 DNA sequence: TGTGCCAGCAGCAAAACCGGGACAGGGGGGGCCGGGGAGCTGTTTTTT. Its translation is CASSKTGTGGAGELFF.